This T cell receptor (beta chain) was obtained from a study of blood T cell repertoires in COVID-19 (TCRdb year 2020). Background for the entire study: Samples from collaborators originated in the United States, Italy and Spain and spanned both the acute and convalescent phases of COVID-19. The prospective study material was composed of cDNA or gDNA derived from T cells, B-cell-depleted T cells, or PBMCs. Subjects who had been exposed to COVID-19, were actively infected with it, or had recovered from it provided the deeply sampled blood TCRbeta repertoires that made up the dataset. The repertoires were made available in a free public database intended to serve as a resource for research on the immune response to SARS-CoV-2. Samples were obtained from the ongoing ImmuneRACE study (first 160 participants) and from about 1,300 subjects provided by 6 global collaborators. A de-identified subject ID, COVID-19 status, age in years and sex were almost always included in the sample metadata. Where available, HLA class I and class II types were taken from metadata supplied by the sample provider and were not determined by assay-based typing.

Reading from cysteine to phenylalanine, the CDR3 counts 14 amino acids. Only CDR3 DNA is held: 42 bases, read in frame from base 1. V is reduced by 3 bases and J by 5 bases, leaving a spacing of 11 bases between them. Looking up the germline V gene yields CDR1 KGHSH and CDR2 LQKENI. General conclusions and limits of the study: The quantity of clinical and demographic metadata differed by source and by participant and was supplied without curation.

Collaborating institutions collected whole blood in K2EDTA tubes following their own protocols. For TCRbeta analysis, collaborator samples were shipped as frozen whole blood, as isolated PBMCs, or as DNA extracted from either sample type. The immunoSEQ Assay, a bias-controlled multiplex PCR, was used to amplify TCRbeta CDR3 regions from genomic DNA. For the original study's pipeline: Nucleated cell counts per sample were estimated from amplification of reference gene primers within the assay. To quantify the absolute abundance of each unique TCRbeta CDR3 rearrangement, sequence reads were collapsed and filtered. Productive Simpson clonality was computed per sample as the square root of Simpson's diversity index over productive rearrangements. Not all clones reach the TCRdb copy of this immuneACCESS table, which keeps in-frame sequences only. Checked studies attribute under half of the gap to unresolved V genes and leave the rest unexplained. D and trimming were read from the DNA, whereas the V and J calls and clone size are those reported in that table. This sample lists around 140,000 clones; about 91% were detected once. The top ten hold over 9% of the sample.

This clone was seen just once. No cognate antigen has been identified for it. No per-base quality is available; no much larger clone lies one base away. The rearranged segments are TRBV18 and TRBJ1-5; a tentative D call is TRBD1 (5 bases match). This TCR derives from a middle-aged man with acute or convalescent COVID-19. The sequencing input was peripheral blood. The CDR3 region has the sequence CASSPATGDQPQHF. DNA sequence: TGTGCCAGCTCACCCGCAACGGGGGATCAGCCCCAGCATTTT.